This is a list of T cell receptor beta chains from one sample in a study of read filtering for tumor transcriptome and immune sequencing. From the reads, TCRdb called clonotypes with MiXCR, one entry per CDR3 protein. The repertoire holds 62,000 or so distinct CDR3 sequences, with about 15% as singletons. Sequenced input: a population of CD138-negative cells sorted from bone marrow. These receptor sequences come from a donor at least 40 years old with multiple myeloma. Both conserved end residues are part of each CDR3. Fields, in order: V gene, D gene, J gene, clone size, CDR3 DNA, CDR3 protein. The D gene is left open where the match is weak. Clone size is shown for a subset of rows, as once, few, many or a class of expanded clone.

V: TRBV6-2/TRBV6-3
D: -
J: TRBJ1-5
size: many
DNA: TGTGCCAGCAGTAGCACCCGCAATCAGCCCCAGCATTTT
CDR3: CASSSTRNQPQHF

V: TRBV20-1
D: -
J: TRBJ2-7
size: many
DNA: TGCAGTGCTGGGACGGACAGCTCCTACGAGCAGTACTTC
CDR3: CSAGTDSSYEQYF

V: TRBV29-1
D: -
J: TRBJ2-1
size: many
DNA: TGCAGCGTAGCCGCTAGAGGCGCACACAATGAGCAGTTCTTC
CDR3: CSVAARGAHNEQFF

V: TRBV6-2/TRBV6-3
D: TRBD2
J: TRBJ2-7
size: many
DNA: TGTGCCAGCATCCCGGCGGGGGCCTACGAGCAGTACTTC
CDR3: CASIPAGAYEQYF

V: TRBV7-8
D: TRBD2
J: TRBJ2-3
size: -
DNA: TGTGCCAGCAGCCGGACTAGTTTTGCAGATACGCAGTATTTT
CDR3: CASSRTSFADTQYF

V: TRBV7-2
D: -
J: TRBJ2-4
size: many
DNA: TGTGCCAGCAGTCCCATCGGGACTGGAATTCTTGGGGGTAGAAACATTCAGTACTTC
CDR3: CASSPIGTGILGGRNIQYF

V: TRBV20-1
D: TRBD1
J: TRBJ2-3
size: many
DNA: TGCAGCGCCGGGACAGGGGGTACAGATACGCAGTATTTT
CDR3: CSAGTGGTDTQYF

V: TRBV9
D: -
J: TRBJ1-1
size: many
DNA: TGTGCCAGCAGCGTAGCTTGGGAGGGCACTGAAGCTTTCTTT
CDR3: CASSVAWEGTEAFF

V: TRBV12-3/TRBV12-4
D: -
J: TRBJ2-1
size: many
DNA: TGTGCCAGCAGTTTTAGGGGGTCCCAAGGGGAGTTCTTC
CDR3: CASSFRGSQGEFF

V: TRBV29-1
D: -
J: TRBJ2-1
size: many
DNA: TGCAGCGTTGGGATGGGAGACAATGAGCAGTTCTTC
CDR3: CSVGMGDNEQFF

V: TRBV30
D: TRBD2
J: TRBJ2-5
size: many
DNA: TGTGCCTGGATCGGACTAGCGGGAGTCGGGACCCAGTACTTC
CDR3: CAWIGLAGVGTQYF

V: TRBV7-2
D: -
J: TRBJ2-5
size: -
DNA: TGTGCCAGCAGCTTGATCGTACAGGGTCCGGAGACCCAGTACTTC
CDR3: CASSLIVQGPETQYF

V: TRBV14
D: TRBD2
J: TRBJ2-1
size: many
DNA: TGTGCCAGCAGCCCCCGAGAGGGACTAGCGGGAGGCTATGAGCAGTTCTTC
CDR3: CASSPREGLAGGYEQFF

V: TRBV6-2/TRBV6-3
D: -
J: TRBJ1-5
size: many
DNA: TGTGCCAGCAGACCGCAGGGGAATCAGCCCCAGCATTTT
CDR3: CASRPQGNQPQHF

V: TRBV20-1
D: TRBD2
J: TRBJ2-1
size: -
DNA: TGCAGTGCCGCACCCAATCCTAGCGGGGACAATGAGCAGTTCTTC
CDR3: CSAAPNPSGDNEQFF

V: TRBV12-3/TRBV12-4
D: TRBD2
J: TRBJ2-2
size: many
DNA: TGTGCCAGCAGCCCTTCCATGAAGACTAGCGGGAGGGCGGGGAACACCGGGGAGCTGTTTTTT
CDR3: CASSPSMKTSGRAGNTGELFF

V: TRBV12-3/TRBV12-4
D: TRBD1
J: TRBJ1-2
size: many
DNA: TGTGCCAGCAGTCGACAGGGCATCTATGGCTACACCTTC
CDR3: CASSRQGIYGYTF

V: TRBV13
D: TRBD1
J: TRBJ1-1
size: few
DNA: TGTGCCGGAAGAGACAGGGAAAGGGACACTGAAGCTTTCTTT
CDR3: CAGRDRERDTEAFF

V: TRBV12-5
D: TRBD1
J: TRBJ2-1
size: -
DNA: TGTGCTAGTGTCAAATTCTTCCGGGACAGGGAATGGGGGTGGTTAAATGAGCAGTTTTTC
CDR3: CASVKFFRDREWGWLNEQFF

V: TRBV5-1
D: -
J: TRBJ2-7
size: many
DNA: TGCGCCAGCAGCTTGGAGGGGATGTCCTACGAGCAGTACTTC
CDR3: CASSLEGMSYEQYF

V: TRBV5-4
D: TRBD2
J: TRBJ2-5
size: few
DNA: TGTGCCAGCAGCTTGTCGTTTGGACTAGCGGTACAAGAGACCCAGTACTTC
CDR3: CASSLSFGLAVQETQYF

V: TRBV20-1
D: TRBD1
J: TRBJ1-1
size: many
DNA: TGCAGTGCTAGTCCCGGGACAGGATCGAACACTGAAGCTTTCTTT
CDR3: CSASPGTGSNTEAFF

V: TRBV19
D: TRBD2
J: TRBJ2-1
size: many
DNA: TGTGCCAGTAGTATCGGGACTAGCAACAATGAGCAGTTCTTC
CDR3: CASSIGTSNNEQFF

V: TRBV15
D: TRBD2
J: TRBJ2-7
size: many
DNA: TGTGCCACCAGCAGAGTAGGAATAGCGGGCAGAAACTACGAGCAGTACTTC
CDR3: CATSRVGIAGRNYEQYF

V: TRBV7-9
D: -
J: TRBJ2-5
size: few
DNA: TGTGCCAGCAGCTTAACGACGGGGTCGGAGACCCAGTACTTC
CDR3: CASSLTTGSETQYF

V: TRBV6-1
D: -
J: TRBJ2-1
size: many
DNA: TGTGCCAGCAGTGAATCGGACTGGGGGGCGGGCAGATACAATGAGCAGTTCTTC
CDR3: CASSESDWGAGRYNEQFF

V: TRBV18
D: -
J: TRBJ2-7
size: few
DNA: TGTGCCAGCTCACGCAGCTCCTACGAGCAGTACTTC
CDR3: CASSRSSYEQYF

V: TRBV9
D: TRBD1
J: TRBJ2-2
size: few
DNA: TGTGCCAGCGAACCGGGACAGGGGAACACCGGGGAGCTGTTTTTT
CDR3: CASEPGQGNTGELFF

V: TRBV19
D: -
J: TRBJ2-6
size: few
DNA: TGTGCCAGTAGTACCAAGGGGAGTTCCTCTGGGGCCAACGTCCTGACTTTC
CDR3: CASSTKGSSSGANVLTF

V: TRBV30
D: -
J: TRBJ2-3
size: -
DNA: TGTGCCTGGAGTACCACAGATACGCAGTATTTT
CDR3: CAWSTTDTQYF